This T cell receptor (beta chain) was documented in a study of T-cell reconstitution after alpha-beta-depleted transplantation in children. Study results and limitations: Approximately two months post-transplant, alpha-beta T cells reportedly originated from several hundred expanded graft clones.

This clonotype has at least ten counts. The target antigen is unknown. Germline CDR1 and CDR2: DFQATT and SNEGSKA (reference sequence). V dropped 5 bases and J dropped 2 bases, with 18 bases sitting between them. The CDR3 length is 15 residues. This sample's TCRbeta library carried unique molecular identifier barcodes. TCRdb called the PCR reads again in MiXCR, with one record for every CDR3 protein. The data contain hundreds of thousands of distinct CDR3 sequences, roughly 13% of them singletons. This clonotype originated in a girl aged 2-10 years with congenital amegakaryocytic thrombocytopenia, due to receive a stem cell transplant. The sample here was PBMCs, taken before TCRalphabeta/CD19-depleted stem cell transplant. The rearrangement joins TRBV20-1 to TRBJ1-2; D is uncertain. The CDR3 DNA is TGCAGTGCTTACAACGGCAGGCTTCGAAACTATGGCTACACCTTC. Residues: CSAYNGRLRNYGYTF.